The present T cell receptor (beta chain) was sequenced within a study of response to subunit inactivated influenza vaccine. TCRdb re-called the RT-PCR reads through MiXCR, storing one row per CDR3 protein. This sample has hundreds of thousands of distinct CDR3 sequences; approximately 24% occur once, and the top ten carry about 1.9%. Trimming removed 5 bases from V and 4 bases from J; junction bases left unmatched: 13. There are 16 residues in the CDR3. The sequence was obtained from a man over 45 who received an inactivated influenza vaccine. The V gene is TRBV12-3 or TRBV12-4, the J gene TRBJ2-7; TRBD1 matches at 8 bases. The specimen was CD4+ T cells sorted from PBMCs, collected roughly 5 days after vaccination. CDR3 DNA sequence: TGTGCCAGCAGTCCTCCCGGGACAGGTCCAATGTACGAGCAGTACTTC. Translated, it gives CASSPPGTGPMYEQYF.